Below are 18 T cell receptor beta chains sequenced from a single sample in a study of CD8 T cells in Susac syndrome (dated by TCRdb to between 2019 and 2020). The library was made by the immunoSEQ multiplex PCR assay. RNA was extracted using the RNeasy kit, and roughly 0.5 to 1 microgram was reverse transcribed with random hexamers. TCRdb applied fastp at Q25 and MiXCR to the public reads, then kept only in-frame beta chains. A single entry per CDR3 protein holds the most common genes and DNA from its merged rows. This sample holds about 190,000 distinct CDR3 sequences; around 95% were observed only once. Around 0.1% of the sample comes from the top ten. The sequencing sample was made of CD4+ T cells from PBMCs. These receptors were taken from a human donor with Susac syndrome.

This clonotype was seen a handful of times. The chain has TRBV20-1 and TRBJ2-3; D unclear. The V end was cut by 5 bases, the J end by 5 bases, with 17 bases between. The CDR3 is 14 residues long. From germline, CDR1 is DFQATT and CDR2 SNEGSKA (reference sequence). CDR3 sequence: CSAGPPDVIDTQYF. CDR3 nucleotide sequence: TGCAGTGCTGGCCCCCCGGACGTCATAGATACGCAGTATTTT.

The rearrangement uses TRBV7-2 and TRBJ2-7; D gene uncertain. The germline V gene encodes CDR1 SGHTA and CDR2 FQGNSA. V lost 4 bases, J lost 3 bases, and 16 bases lay in between. The CDR3 totals 15 residues. As DNA, the CDR3 is TGTGCCAGCAGCTATCAGCCGGGCGGCTACTACGAGCAGTACTTC. Translated: CASSYQPGGYYEQYF.

The chain couples TRBV29-1 to TRBJ1-2; TRBD1 agrees at 7 bases. Looked up from germline, CDR1 is SQVTM and CDR2 is ANQGSEA. Trimming cost V 1 base and J 8 bases; bases outside gene matches: 7. This CDR3 comprises 13 residues. The CDR3: CSVEGVQGVGYTF. In DNA form, the CDR3 reads TGCAGCGTTGAAGGGGTTCAGGGGGTCGGCTACACCTTC.

J is TRBJ2-3 and V is TRBV7-2; unclear D gene. The germline CDR1 and CDR2 sequences are SGHTA and FQGNSA. There are 15 residues in the CDR3. V lost 4 bases, J lost 1 base, and 12 bases lay in between. CDR3 coding DNA: TGTGCCAGCAGCTGGCTCCGTCAGGGCACAGATACGCAGTATTTT. Translated: CASSWLRQGTDTQYF.

The chain links TRBV20-1 to TRBJ1-1; no definite D call. Germline CDR1 and CDR2: DFQATT and SNEGSKA (reference sequence). V was pared by 7 bases and J by 2 bases, with 5 bases between. This CDR3 is 10 amino acids long. The CDR3 DNA is TGCAGTGAAATAAACACTGAAGCTTTCTTT. Translated, it gives CSEINTEAFF.

This chain links TRBV9 with TRBJ2-2, with D perhaps TRBD1 (5 bases). Germline V gives CDR1 SGDLS, CDR2 YYNGEE. This CDR3 region has 15 residues. Deletions cut 4 bases from V and 7 bases from J, with 17 bases between. CDR3 sequence reads: CASSTWTSVIGELFF. As DNA, the CDR3 is TGTGCCAGCAGCACCTGGACATCAGTCATCGGGGAGCTGTTTTTT. Looking up the rest from reference TRBV9 and TRBJ2-2 gives the full variable domain: DSGVTQTPKHLITATGQRVTLRCSPRSGDLSVYWYQQSLDQGLQFLIQYYNGEERAKGNILERFSAQQFPDLHSELNLSSLELGDSALYFCASSTWTSVIGELFFGEGSRLTVL.

This chain uses TRBV5-1 with TRBJ2-7, with D maybe TRBD1 (5 bases). V was trimmed by 0 bases and J by 3 bases, leaving 13 bases between them. The CDR3 is 15 amino acids. Germline V gene data show CDR1 as SGHRS and CDR2 as YFSETQ. The CDR3: CASSLDRLQYYEQYF. The CDR3 DNA follows: TGCGCCAGCAGCTTGGACAGGCTACAATACTACGAGCAGTACTTC.

The V call is TRBV28, the J call TRBJ2-1; 7 bases fit TRBD2. The V gene end was trimmed by 4 bases and the J gene end by 3 bases; junction bases not matched to a gene: 6. This CDR3 has 15 residues. In germline, CDR1 is MDHEN, CDR2 SYDVKM. CDR3 coding DNA: TGTGCCAGCAGTTCCACTAGCGAGGTCTACAATGAGCAGTTCTTC. This gives the protein CASSSTSEVYNEQFF.

The chain employs TRBV6-6 and TRBJ2-1; 9 bases fit TRBD2. The CDR3 consists of 14 residues. V gave up 5 bases and J gave up 8 bases; unmatched junction bases: 7. The V gene's germline CDR1 is MNHNY and CDR2 SVGAGI (reference sequence). The CDR3 region is CASSPSGVRDEQFF. The CDR3, as DNA: TGTGCCAGCAGTCCTAGCGGGGTCAGGGATGAGCAGTTCTTC.

The chain is built from TRBV6-5 and TRBJ1-1; the D is unclear. CDR1 is MNHEY and CDR2 is SVGAGI in the germline V gene. V lost 6 bases, J lost 0 bases, and 8 bases lay in between. The CDR3 runs to 13 residues. DNA for the CDR3: TGTGCCAGCAGCCACCACTTGAACACTGAAGCTTTCTTT. Protein sequence: CASSHHLNTEAFF.

This clonotype has a handful of counts. The CDR3 loop is CASSFSSNQPQHF. CDR3 sequence (DNA): TGTGCCAGCAGTTTTTCTAGCAATCAGCCCCAGCATTTT. V usage is TRBV12-3 or TRBV12-4 and J usage is TRBJ1-5; D unresolved. V lost 3 bases and J lost 0, with 3 bases in between. The CDR3 consists of 13 residues.

The chain is built from TRBV30 and TRBJ1-2, with D possibly TRBD1 on 6 matching bases. The germline V gene encodes CDR1 GTSNPN and CDR2 SVGIG (reference sequence). Trimming pared 8 bases from V and 4 bases from J, leaving 20 bases between. CDR3 length: 14 residues. CDR3 amino acids: CAHAGQVHLYGYTF. The CDR3 DNA sequence: TGTGCCCACGCGGGACAAGTTCATCTCTATGGCTACACCTTC.

The V gene is TRBV7-2, the J gene TRBJ2-3; 7 bases fit TRBD2. The CDR3 has 14 residues. V lost 0 bases to trimming and J lost 7 bases; unmatched junction nucleotides: 4. Per germline, CDR1 SGHTA and CDR2 FQGNSA. The CDR3 region has the DNA TGTGCCAGCAGCTTAGCTCCTAGCGGTTATACGCAGTATTTT. Encoded protein: CASSLAPSGYTQYF.

The J gene is TRBJ2-3, the V gene TRBV4-3; D call uncertain. CDR1 LGHNA and CDR2 YSLEER come from the germline V gene. V was cut by 0 bases and J by 8 bases, with 9 bases left in between. The CDR3 covers 13 residues. In DNA form, the CDR3 reads TGCGCCAGCAGCCAAGATCGACATCGTACGCAGTATTTT. Its protein product is CASSQDRHRTQYF.

The chain couples TRBV9 to TRBJ2-7; TRBD1 aligns across 10 bases. CDR1 is SGDLS, CDR2 YYNGEE, per germline. V shed 4 bases, J shed 9 bases, and the junction held 7 bases outside the gene matches. The CDR3 is 13 amino acids. The CDR3 DNA follows: TGTGCCAGCAGCCAGGGACAGGGGTCGGTGCAGTACTTC. Amino acids: CASSQGQGSVQYF.

This chain links TRBV20-1 with TRBJ2-5, with 9 bases identical to TRBD2. The ends lost 4 bases at V and 8 bases at J; junction bases unmatched: 8. There are 13 residues in the CDR3. Germline CDR1 reads DFQATT; CDR2 reads SNEGSKA (reference sequence). The CDR3 loop is CSANPSGASTQYF. For the CDR3, the DNA is TGCAGTGCTAATCCTAGCGGGGCGTCTACCCAGTACTTC.

The chain has TRBV15 and TRBJ2-1; no clear D gene. CDR1 is LNHNV and CDR2 is YYDKDF in the germline V gene (reference sequence). The CDR3 length is 13 residues. Trimming removed 8 bases from V and 4 bases from J, with 12 bases in between. CDR3: CATATPVYNEQFF. The CDR3 DNA sequence: TGTGCCACCGCGACACCAGTATACAATGAGCAGTTCTTC.

This chain uses TRBV7-9 with TRBJ1-2; D might be TRBD1 (6 bases). Trimming stripped 1 base from V and 2 bases from J, with 8 bases between. CDR1 is SEHNR, CDR2 FQNEAQ, per germline (reference sequence). The length of the CDR3 is 14 residues. The CDR3 coding sequence is TGTGCCAGCAGCTTAGGAGGACAGAACTATGGCTACACCTTC. It yields the protein CASSLGGQNYGYTF.